Listed here is a single TCR beta chain. Its antigen is not identified. Assay: immunoSEQ multiplex PCR; the TCRdb copy retains only in-frame clones and omits some. The sample shows more than 90,000 clones, about 80% of them seen only once. The data are from a study of T cell responses to AZD1222 COVID-19 vaccine. Study-level results: No repertoire was sampled before or during the peak T cell response, only after it. Donor demographics were predominantly white British with a female majority; clonal diversity may be underestimated.

Looked up from germline, CDR1 is SGHRS and CDR2 is YFSETQ. With 1 base removed from V and 0 bases from J, the gap between germline ends came to 17 bases. The CDR3 sequence is 17 residues long. The V call is TRBV5-1, the J call TRBJ2-7, with D perhaps TRBD1 (5 bases). This TCR came from an adult in good health. The material was peripheral blood, obtained on day 0 of AZD1222 vaccination. The CDR3 sequence: CASSLRYDSASSYEQYF. The CDR3 nucleotides are TGCGCCAGCAGCTTGCGCTACGACAGCGCTAGCTCCTACGAGCAGTACTTC.